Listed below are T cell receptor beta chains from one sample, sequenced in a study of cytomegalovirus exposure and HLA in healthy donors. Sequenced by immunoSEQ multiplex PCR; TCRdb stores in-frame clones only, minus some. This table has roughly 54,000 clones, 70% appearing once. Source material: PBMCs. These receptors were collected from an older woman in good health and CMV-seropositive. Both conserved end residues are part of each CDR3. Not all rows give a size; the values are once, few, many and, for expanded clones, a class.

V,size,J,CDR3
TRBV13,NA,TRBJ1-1,CASSLVPPGTGDTEAFF
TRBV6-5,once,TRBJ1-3,CASSGGQIGNTIYF
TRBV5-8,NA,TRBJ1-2,CASSLWGQGNYGYTF
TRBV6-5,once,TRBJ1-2,CASRRGTVYGYTF
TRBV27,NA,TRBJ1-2,CASSPRAGLAHGYTF
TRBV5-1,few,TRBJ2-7,CASSFNRDSYEQYF
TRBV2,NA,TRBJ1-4,CASFTSYSPEKLFF
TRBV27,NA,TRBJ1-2,CASSWSGQEYGYTF
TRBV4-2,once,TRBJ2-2,CASSQVTGGYTGELFF
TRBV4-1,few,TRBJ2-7,CASSQEQGSYEQYF
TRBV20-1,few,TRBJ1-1,CSAGDSTEAFF
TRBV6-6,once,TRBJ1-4,CASRPSEVEKLFF
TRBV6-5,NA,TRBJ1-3,CASTPTDSSGNTIYF
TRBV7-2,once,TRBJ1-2,CASSLAWGDGYTF
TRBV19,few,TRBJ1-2,CASSIGTASNYGYTF
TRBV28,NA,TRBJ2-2,CASSSTGSGELFF
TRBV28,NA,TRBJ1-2,CASSFRGNKGVYGYTF
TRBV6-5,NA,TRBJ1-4,CASIGTGDEKLFF
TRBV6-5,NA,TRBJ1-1,CASRLGQGARAFF
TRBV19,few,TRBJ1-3,CASSEDRAGNTIYF
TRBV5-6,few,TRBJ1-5,CASSFRGEGSNQPQHF
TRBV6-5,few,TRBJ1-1,CASSYFPGRTEAFF
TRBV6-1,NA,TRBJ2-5,CASSPLGGRETQYF
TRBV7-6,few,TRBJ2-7,CASSTLAGTYEQYF
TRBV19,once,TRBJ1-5,CASSSQEIQPQHF
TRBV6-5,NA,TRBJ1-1,CASSDREVTEAFF
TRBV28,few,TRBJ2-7,CASSPTGEVYEQYF
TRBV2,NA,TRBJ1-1,CASSATGIVTEAFF
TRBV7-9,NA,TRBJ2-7,CASRPGPAASGGVSYEQYF
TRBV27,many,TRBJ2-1,CATSPGTSARNEQFF
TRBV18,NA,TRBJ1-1,CASSPYGGQNTEAFF
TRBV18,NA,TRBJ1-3,CASSPRDSQLSGNTIYF
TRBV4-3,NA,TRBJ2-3,CASSQDNRGGRTQYF
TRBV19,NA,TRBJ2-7,CASSIEGADSNEQYF
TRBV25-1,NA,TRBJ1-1,CASSGPGQGAVAFF
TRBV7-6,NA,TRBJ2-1,CASSLVGTSGGYNEQFF
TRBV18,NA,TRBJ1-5,CASSPPSAKGTQPQHF
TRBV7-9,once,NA,CASSRQGWYEQYF
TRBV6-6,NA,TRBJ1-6,CASSYPGDSYNSPLHF
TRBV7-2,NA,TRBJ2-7,CASSSSADRAYEQYF
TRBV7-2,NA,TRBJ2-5,CASSLVRGRETQYF
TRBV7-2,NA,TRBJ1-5,CASSLVGGTGNQPQHF
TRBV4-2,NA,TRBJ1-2,CASSLVLAGDNGGYTF